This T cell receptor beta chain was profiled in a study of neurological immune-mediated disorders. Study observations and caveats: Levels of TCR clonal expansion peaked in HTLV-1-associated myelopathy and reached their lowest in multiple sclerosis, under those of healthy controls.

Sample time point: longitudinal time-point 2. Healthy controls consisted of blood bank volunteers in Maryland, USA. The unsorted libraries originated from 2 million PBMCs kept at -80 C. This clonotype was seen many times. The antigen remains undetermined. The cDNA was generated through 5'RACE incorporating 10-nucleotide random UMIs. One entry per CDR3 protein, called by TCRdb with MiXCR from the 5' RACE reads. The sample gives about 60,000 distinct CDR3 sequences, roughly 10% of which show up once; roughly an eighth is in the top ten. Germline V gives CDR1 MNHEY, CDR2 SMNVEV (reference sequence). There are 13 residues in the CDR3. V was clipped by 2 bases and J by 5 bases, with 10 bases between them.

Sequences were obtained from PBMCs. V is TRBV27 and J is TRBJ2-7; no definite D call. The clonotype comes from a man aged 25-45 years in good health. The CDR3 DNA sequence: TGTGCCAGCAGTTTAATCTCGTCGCACGAGCAGTACTTC. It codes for CASSLISSHEQYF.